Reported below is one T cell receptor beta chain. Its antigen remains undetermined. Per-nucleotide qualities are absent, and no much larger clonotype sits a single base away. The data originate from a study of spatial heterogeneity in lung cancer (dated 2019 in TCRdb). Turning to the overall study: Beta-chain transcripts were consistently detected in greater numbers than alpha-chain transcripts, which likely reflected higher beta-chain transcript abundance. In the raw uncorrected reads, each unique combination of TCR and UMI appeared more than ten times on average. The study quantitatively compared TCR alpha and beta repertoires across multiple tumor regions, matched nontumor lung and blood in non-small cell lung cancer. Nonsynonymous mutation counts, determined by whole-exome sequencing of tumor tissue, were related to TCR repertoire features. At surgery, both alpha and beta chains were TCR-sequenced in under 250 tumor regions, fewer than 85 matched nontumor lung samples and just over 55 PBMC samples.

Overall study results and their limits: Ubiquitous expanded tumor TCRs were detected in blood more often at tumor resection than at routine follow-up. Additional single-cell paired TCR alpha and beta sequencing was considered necessary to confirm, at a functional level, the hypothesis that regional TCRs recognize regional mutations.

Library construction relied on 5' RACE. The data were produced on a NextSeq 500. To allow correction of PCR and sequencing errors, the TCR library protocol tagged every TCR cDNA molecule with a unique molecular identifier. Turning to the authors' computational methods: TCR identification, UMI-based error correction and CDR3 extraction were all carried out with Decombinator tools. TCRs above a frequency of 2 per 1,000, corresponding to the top 1% of the tumor frequency distribution, were defined as expanded. Rényi diversity was computed with the R vegan package after subsampling each repertoire 100 times to 5,000 TCRs. To build CDR3 similarity networks, amino acid triplet string-kernel similarity was used, and CDR3s were connected when their pairwise similarity was above 0.82. The public reads were run again by TCRdb, first through fastp at Q25 and then through MiXCR, and only productive beta chains were kept. Here each entry gathers all rows of one CDR3 protein and keeps the most common genes and DNA. The V and J calls reflect TCRdb's pipeline rather than the authors' work. A total of about 14,000 distinct CDR3 sequences appear in this sample, around 9.1% of them only once. Clones ranked in the top ten supply just under 30% of the sample.

The intended sense of this specimen's time point label: sample taken at primary tumor resection. For TCR sequencing, whole RNA was extracted from tumor and nontumor lung tissue, or from cryopreserved PBMC samples, and no cell sorting was done. Donors were 72 patients with early-stage, untreated non-small cell lung cancer from the lung TRACERx cohort. Only patients for whom sufficient RNA was available from at least two tumor regions were selected for TCR sequencing. The CDR3 contains 16 residues, cysteine and phenylalanine counted. The entry retains the CDR3 DNA only, 48 bases that are in frame from base 1. The CDR1 and CDR2 encoded by the germline V gene (reference sequence) are LNHDA and SQIVND. Relative to germline, V is 3 bases shorter and J is 0 bases shorter, with 14 bases between their ends.

Here the sequenced sample was PBMCs, taken at surgery. The TCR originated in a male donor with early-stage non-small cell lung cancer. The sequence links TRBV19 to TRBJ1-1; confidence is insufficient to name the D gene. Here the CDR3 is given as CASSISPKPVNTEAFF. The DNA sequence reads TGTGCCAGTAGTATTTCCCCCAAACCAGTGAACACTGAAGCTTTCTTT.